What follows are 29 T cell receptor beta chains derived from one specimen sequenced in a study of beta chain features in type 1 diabetes. As every portion of the isolated RNA was reverse transcribed, the sequencing read expressed TCRB transcripts. Produced via immunoSEQ multiplex PCR; TCRdb's table is partial and in-frame only. The sample holds about 340,000 clones, roughly 8% seen once. The specimen was central memory CD4+ T cells from blood. These receptors were obtained from a woman aged 18 to 35 in good health.

The sample holds a few counts of this clone. The V gene is TRBV18, the J gene TRBJ1-1, with 8 bases matching TRBD1. The CDR3 has 15 amino acids. The V gene's germline CDR1 is KGHSH and CDR2 LQKENI. Trimming at V came to 4 bases and at J to 6 bases, leaving 10 bases not matched to a gene. CDR3 residues: CASSRPGTGGSEAFF. The CDR3 bases are TGTGCCAGCTCACGACCCGGGACAGGAGGCTCTGAAGCTTTCTTT.

The genes are TRBV4-1 and TRBJ2-5; D is unclear. Germline CDR1 reads MGHRA; CDR2 reads YSYEKL. V was cut by 4 bases and J by 1 base, with 7 bases left in between. The CDR3 runs 13 residues. The CDR3 bases are TGCGCCAGCAGCCCCCTTCTCCAAGAGACCCAGTACTTC. This gives the protein CASSPLLQETQYF.

This clone was recorded a few times. V and J are TRBV7-2 and TRBJ2-1; D remains unclear. Germline V CDR1 and CDR2: SGHTA, FQGNSA. V was cut by 3 bases and J by 8 bases, with 5 bases left in between. This CDR3 is built from 11 residues. The DNA of the CDR3 is TGTGCCAGCAGCTTTCTATATGAGCAGTTCTTC. Translating gives CASSFLYEQFF.

The genes are TRBV5-4 and TRBJ2-3; D gene uncertain. V gave up 6 bases and J gave up 6 bases, with 17 bases separating them. This CDR3 spans 14 amino acids. CDR1 is SGHNT and CDR2 is YYREEE in the germline V gene (reference sequence). In nucleotides, the CDR3 is TGTGCCAGCAACAAAGACCAGTTTAGCGATACGCAGTATTTT. Residues: CASNKDQFSDTQYF. The whole variable domain, remainder taken from reference TRBV5-4 and TRBJ2-3, is ETGVTQSPTHLIKTRGQQVTLRCSSQSGHNTVSWYQQALGQGPQFIFQYYREEENGRGNFPPRFSGLQFPNYSSELNVNALELDDSALYLCASNKDQFSDTQYFGPGTRLTVL.

The chain employs TRBV28 and TRBJ2-7, with D tentatively TRBD1 or TRBD2 (5 bases each). The CDR3 runs to 12 residues. The germline gives CDR1 MDHEN, CDR2 SYDVKM. Trimming took off 8 bases at V and 3 bases at J, with 11 bases between the two ends. As DNA, the CDR3 is TGTGCCAGCGGAGTGGGGGACTACGAGCAGTACTTC. Protein: CASGVGDYEQYF.

This clone was counted many times. V and J are TRBV2 and TRBJ2-1; 8 bases agree with TRBD1. Per germline, CDR1 SNHLY and CDR2 FYNNEI. This CDR3 contains 16 residues. After removal of 6 bases from V and 2 bases from J, the junction contained 9 bases not matched to a gene. Written as DNA, the CDR3 is TGTGCCAGCAGGGAACGAGGACAGGGACCCTACAATGAGCAGTTCTTC. Protein product: CASRERGQGPYNEQFF.

Only a few counts were recorded for this clone. The rearrangement links TRBV7-2 to TRBJ2-7; D gene unclear. Germline CDR1 is SGHTA and CDR2 is FQGNSA. There are 14 residues in the CDR3. Between the trimmed V and J ends, which lost 1 base and 3 bases, there was a span of 10 bases. Written as DNA, the CDR3 is TGTGCCAGCAGCTTAGGCGGCACCAACTACGAGCAGTACTTC. Translation gives CASSLGGTNYEQYF.

Only a few counts were recorded for this clone. V is TRBV6-5 and J is TRBJ2-1, with 8 bases aligning to TRBD1. Germline V gene lookup returns CDR1 MNHEY and CDR2 SVGAGI. The CDR3 covers 14 residues. J lost 7 bases, V lost 6 bases, and 8 bases had no gene match. As DNA, the CDR3 is TGTGCCAGCAGGGACAGGGCCCTTACAAATGAGCAGTTCTTC. Encoded protein: CASRDRALTNEQFF.

The chain employs TRBV4-3 and TRBJ2-7; possible D gene TRBD1, 5 bases. V was clipped by 0 bases and J by 2 bases, with 14 bases between them. This CDR3 comprises 16 residues. CDR1 LGHNA and CDR2 YSLEER come from the germline V gene. CDR3 loop: CASSQDGQGQPYEQYF. For the CDR3, the DNA is TGCGCCAGCAGCCAAGACGGGCAGGGCCAACCCTACGAGCAGTACTTC.

This clone has a handful of counts. The rearrangement links TRBV27 to TRBJ1-2; TRBD1 agrees at 8 bases. The CDR3 contains 13 residues. The germline V gene encodes CDR1 MNHEY and CDR2 SMNVEV (reference sequence). V dropped 3 bases and J dropped 8; count of bases not matched to a gene: 5. CDR3 sequence: CASSFRGPWGYTF. The CDR3 coding sequence is TGTGCCAGCAGTTTCAGGGGGCCTTGGGGCTACACCTTC.

This chain uses TRBV19 with TRBJ2-3; D not certain. This CDR3 comprises 11 residues. Per germline, CDR1 LNHDA and CDR2 SQIVND (reference sequence). V gave up 8 bases and J gave up 2 bases, with 5 bases separating them. The CDR3 sequence is CASGYTDTQYF. For the CDR3, the DNA is TGTGCCAGTGGATACACAGATACGCAGTATTTT.

This clone was seen only a few times. V is TRBV29-1 and J is TRBJ2-3; D not resolved. The CDR3 is 13 amino acids. Trimming stripped 5 bases from V and 4 bases from J, with 13 bases between. The germline CDR1 and CDR2 sequences are SQVTM and ANQGSEA. CDR3 sequence (DNA): TGCAGCGTTAGTGAAACGTCGGCAGATACGCAGTATTTT. This sequence encodes CSVSETSADTQYF.

This clone has just a few counts. The chain couples TRBV10-3 to TRBJ2-5, with 8 bases lining up with TRBD1. This CDR3 region has 15 residues. V trimming: 2 bases; J trimming: 3 bases; junction bases outside the gene matches: 5. Germline CDR1 reads ENHRY; CDR2 reads SYGVKD. The CDR3 coding sequence is TGTGCCATCAGTGAGCAGGGGGCGTCTAAAGAGACCCAGTACTTC. Its translation: CAISEQGASKETQYF.

This clone was counted a few times. It may be a read error: a sequence one base away is much more abundant. Other DNA variants within this sample encode the same CDR3. V gene TRBV7-2 combines with J gene TRBJ2-5; a possible D gene is TRBD2 (6 bases). The CDR3 sequence is 13 residues long. Trimming cost V 0 bases and J 4 bases, with 6 bases left between them. The germline CDR1 and CDR2 sequences are SGHTA and FQGNSA. DNA for the CDR3: TGTGCCAGCAGCTTAGCGGGGGGAGAGACCCAGTACTTC. Amino acids: CASSLAGGETQYF.

The V and J genes are TRBV7-2 and TRBJ1-1; no firm D call. Germline V gene lookup returns CDR1 SGHTA and CDR2 FQGNSA. CDR3 length: 11 residues. Trimming took off 2 bases at V and 8 bases at J, with 6 bases between the two ends. The CDR3 region is CASSLQIEAFF. The CDR3 nucleotides read TGTGCCAGCAGCTTACAGATAGAAGCTTTCTTT.

The chain has TRBV18 and TRBJ2-5; unclear D gene. The CDR3 length is 15 residues. The V gene lost 2 bases and the J gene lost 2 bases, with 12 bases spanning the gap. Per germline, CDR1 KGHSH and CDR2 LQKENI. CDR3 bases: TGTGCCAGCTCACCAGGGTCCCATAGGCAAGAGACCCAGTACTTC. Protein sequence: CASSPGSHRQETQYF.

V gene TRBV28 combines with J gene TRBJ2-5; the D is unclear. Looked up from germline, CDR1 is MDHEN and CDR2 is SYDVKM. The CDR3 loop spans 16 amino acids. Trimming shortened V by 8 bases and J by 2 bases, and 21 bases separated the two germline ends. CDR3 sequence reads: CASGSKTGFLQETQYF. For the CDR3, the DNA is TGTGCCAGCGGATCAAAAACCGGGTTCTTACAAGAGACCCAGTACTTC.

V is TRBV6-5 and J is TRBJ2-7; D ambiguous. The V and J ends lost 5 bases and 1 base respectively, with 6 bases between them. Germline V gene lookup returns CDR1 MNHEY and CDR2 SVGAGI. The CDR3 is made up of 12 amino acids. For the CDR3, the DNA is TGTGCCAGCAGTCGATCTTCCTACGAGCAGTACTTC. Its protein product is CASSRSSYEQYF.

This chain joins TRBV18 and TRBJ2-5; 8 positions agree with TRBD2. The CDR3 spans 14 residues. V trimming: 6 bases; J trimming: 2 bases; junction bases outside the gene matches: 5. Germline assignment: CDR1 KGHSH and CDR2 LQKENI. Here the CDR3 DNA reads TGTGCCAGCTCGATTAGCGGGGCTCAAGAGACCCAGTACTTC. Its translation is CASSISGAQETQYF.

This clone appeared a few times. This chain connects TRBV2 to TRBJ2-7, with 8 bases fitting TRBD1. The J segment lost 7 bases and the V segment lost 6 bases, leaving 14 bases of the junction unmatched. CDR1 and CDR2 (germline): SNHLY, FYNNEI. This CDR3 region has 15 residues. The CDR3 DNA follows: TGTGCCAGCAGAGGGACAGGCTCAGGCTTGAGGGAGCAGTACTTC. Translation: CASRGTGSGLREQYF.

In its sample, this clone was seen a few times. This may stem from a read error, because a much larger clone lies one nucleotide away. The gene calls are TRBV7-3 and TRBJ2-6; D is unclear. V shed 5 bases and J shed 0 bases, with 5 bases lying between them. CDR1 is SGHTA and CDR2 is FQGTGA in the germline V gene. CDR3 length equals 14 residues. CDR3: CASSRYSGANVLTF. The CDR3 DNA sequence: TGTGCCAGCAGCCGGTACTCTGGGGCCAACGTCCTGACTTTC.

This sequence joins TRBV6-6 and TRBJ2-7; 10 nucleotides align to TRBD2. Losses at the gene ends were 4 bases for V and 0 bases for J; bases not matched to a gene: 3. CDR3 length: 15 amino acids. The germline V gene encodes CDR1 MNHNY and CDR2 SVGAGI (reference sequence). Here the CDR3 reads CASSWGLARSYEQYF. The CDR3 DNA is TGTGCCAGCAGTTGGGGACTAGCGCGCTCCTACGAGCAGTACTTC.

The V and J genes are TRBV15 and TRBJ2-5; D perhaps matches TRBD2 (6 bases). The J call is in doubt because the DNA end fits TRBJ2-7 better. Germline loops: CDR1 LNHNV, CDR2 YYDKDF (reference sequence). The CDR3 runs 16 residues. This chain's CDR3 is CATSRDRAILASEQYF. The CDR3 DNA reads TGTGCCACCAGCAGAGATAGGGCAATACTAGCTTCCGAGCAGTACTTC.

There are a few counts of this clone. The V and J genes are TRBV19 and TRBJ2-7; 10 bases align to TRBD2. CDR1 is LNHDA, CDR2 SQIVND, per germline (reference sequence). Trimming cost V 6 bases and J 4 bases; bases outside gene matches: 9. The CDR3 runs to 15 residues. CDR3 in amino acids: CASSGTSAGGYEQYF. The CDR3 nucleotides are TGTGCCAGTAGCGGGACTAGCGCTGGGGGATACGAGCAGTACTTC.

Only a few counts were recorded for this clone. The chain has TRBV28 and TRBJ2-7, with 9 bases that match TRBD2. The length of the CDR3 is 13 residues. The junction had 6 bases not matched to a gene; V was cut back by 3 bases and J by 9 bases. From germline, CDR1 is MDHEN and CDR2 SYDVKM. The CDR3: CASSFSSGTGQYF. CDR3 nucleotides: TGTGCCAGCAGTTTTTCTAGCGGGACGGGGCAGTACTTC. Full variable domain (outside the CDR3, taken from reference TRBV28 and TRBJ2-7): DVKVTQSSRYLVKRTGEKVFLECVQDMDHENMFWYRQDPGLGLRLIYFSYDVKMKEKGDIPEGYSVSREKKERFSLILESASTNQTSMYLCASSFSSGTGQYFGPGTRLTVT.

This clone was seen only a few times. The chain recombines TRBV5-1 with TRBJ2-3, with 12 positions matching TRBD2. Per the germline V gene, CDR1 is SGHRS and CDR2 is YFSETQ. This CDR3 is 15 amino acids long. The V and J ends lost 5 bases and 5 bases, in that order; junction bases with no gene match: 6. The CDR3 DNA is TGCGCCAGCAGGCTAGCGGGAGGGCCAGGAGATACGCAGTATTTT. This codes for CASRLAGGPGDTQYF.

This clone came up a few times. The chain is built from TRBV7-2 and TRBJ1-1; D is ambiguous. This CDR3 comprises 12 residues. V shed 1 base and J shed 6 bases, with 6 bases lying between them. Germline-derived CDR1 and CDR2 are SGHTA and FQGNSA. The CDR3 nucleotides read TGTGCCAGCAGCTTAGTAGTCGCTGAAGCTTTCTTT. Translating it yields CASSLVVAEAFF.

The gene calls are TRBV19 and TRBJ2-5, with 7 bases that match TRBD1. Germline CDR1 LNHDA, CDR2 SQIVND (reference sequence). J was trimmed by 4 bases and V by 4 bases; bases with no gene match: 6. The CDR3 is 14 residues long. CDR3: CASSTGGVRETQYF. The CDR3 nucleotides are TGTGCCAGTAGTACAGGGGGAGTAAGAGAGACCCAGTACTTC.

This clone came up a few times. The chain combines TRBV29-1 with TRBJ2-3, with TRBD2 matching over 11 bases. The germline CDR1 and CDR2 sequences are SQVTM and ANQGSEA. Germline trimming cut 5 bases from V and 9 bases from J; bases unmatched to any gene: 7. There are 13 residues in the CDR3. The CDR3: CSVNSGRAHTQYF. DNA for the CDR3: TGCAGCGTTAATAGCGGGAGGGCCCACACGCAGTATTTT.